This entry lists 20 T cell receptor beta chains sequenced from one sample in a study of T cells in localized non-small cell lung cancer (dated by TCRdb to the early 2020s). Receptors were amplified or captured by the immunoSEQ multiplex PCR assay. Imported from immuneACCESS, the table was reduced by TCRdb to in-frame sequences with V and J called. These copies leave out some clones; in studies compared against another copy, an unresolved V gene accounts for under half, and the cause of the remainder is not known. For this sample the table gives around 20,000 clones, of which 90% to 95% were detected only once. About 3% of the sample rests with the top ten. The sample here was peripheral blood, taken before any cancer treatment. The receptors come from a woman aged 40-69 years with stage I lung adenocarcinoma.

V gene TRBV28 combines with J gene TRBJ1-2; D perhaps matches TRBD1 (5 bases). Germline CDR1 and CDR2: MDHEN and SYDVKM. The CDR3 is 11 amino acids. Trimming took off 4 bases at V and 8 bases at J, with 8 bases between the two ends. CDR3 residues: CASSSREGYTF. In DNA form, the CDR3 reads TGTGCCAGCAGTTCCAGGGAAGGCTACACCTTC.

This chain links TRBV21-1 with TRBJ2-3. TRBV21-1 is given as a pseudogene. The CDR3 is 13 amino acids. CDR3 DNA sequence: TGTGCCAGCGGGGGAGTGAAGGGAGATACGCAGTATTTT. As protein: CASGGVKGDTQYF.

The chain couples TRBV7-3 to TRBJ2-2; D is perhaps TRBD1 or TRBD2 (7 bases each). Germline loops: CDR1 SGHTA, CDR2 FQGTGA. V was cut by 5 bases and J by 3 bases, with 22 bases left in between. This CDR3 is built from 18 residues. The CDR3 sequence is CASSQTPTAGGDTGELFF. CDR3 in DNA: TGTGCCAGCAGCCAAACACCAACCGCAGGGGGGGACACCGGGGAGCTGTTTTTT.

The chain couples TRBV4-2 to TRBJ2-3, with 16 bases identical to TRBD2. This CDR3 is built from 19 residues. Germline assignment: CDR1 LGHNA and CDR2 YNFKEQ. J was trimmed by 0 bases and V by 1 base; bases with no gene match: 4. The CDR3 reads CASSQAGTSGGASTDTQYF. The CDR3 DNA follows: TGTGCCAGCAGCCAAGCCGGGACTAGCGGGGGGGCCAGCACAGATACGCAGTATTTT.

This clone was observed once. The chain carries TRBV10-2 and TRBJ1-1, with 7 bases fitting TRBD1. The V gene's germline CDR1 is WSHSY and CDR2 SAAADI. The CDR3 runs 15 residues. J lost 1 base, V lost 5 bases, and 7 bases had no gene match. The CDR3 DNA sequence: TGCGCCAGCAGTACAACAGGGGTCGGGAACACTGAAGCTTTCTTT. Its translation: CASSTTGVGNTEAFF.

V is TRBV19 and J is TRBJ2-2, with D perhaps matching TRBD1 (5 bases). Looked up from germline, CDR1 is LNHDA and CDR2 is SQIVND (reference sequence). This CDR3 has 14 amino acids. V was shortened by 6 bases and J by 2 bases, with 10 bases between the two germline ends. CDR3 loop: CASRGTGNTGELFF. DNA of the CDR3: TGTGCCAGTAGGGGAACAGGCAACACCGGGGAGCTGTTTTTT.

The chain has TRBV19 and TRBJ1-1; D unclear. Trimming took off 7 bases at V and 5 bases at J, with 14 bases between the two ends. The V gene's germline CDR1 is LNHDA and CDR2 SQIVND (reference sequence). The CDR3 contains 13 residues. The CDR3 DNA sequence: TGTGCCAGTATTGGGCAGTCCTTGACTGAAGCTTTCTTT. It is translated as CASIGQSLTEAFF.

The chain has TRBV10-3 and TRBJ1-3, with a possible D match to TRBD1 (5 bases). Germline V gene sequence: CDR1 ENHRY, CDR2 SYGVKD. The CDR3 spans 16 residues. V lost 0 bases and J 7 bases, leaving 16 bases between the germline ends. This chain's CDR3 is CAISESSGLEWNTIYF. CDR3 in DNA: TGTGCCATCAGTGAGTCGTCAGGGTTGGAGTGGAACACCATATATTTT.

V gene TRBV5-1 combines with J gene TRBJ1-1; TRBD1 is a possible D gene (6 bases). CDR1 is SGHRS, CDR2 YFSETQ, per germline. The V end lost 3 bases, the J end lost 6 bases, and 15 bases lay between the germline ends. The CDR3 has 14 residues. The CDR3 DNA is TGCGCCAGCAGCTGGTCCGGGGGGCTTCCTGAAGCTTTCTTT. Translated, it gives CASSWSGGLPEAFF.

The chain is built from TRBV18 and TRBJ2-7; D is possibly TRBD2 (5 bases). The CDR3 has 12 residues. CDR1 is KGHSH and CDR2 is LQKENI in the germline V gene. Trimming took 2 bases from V and 6 from J, leaving 8 bases between them. CDR3 DNA sequence: TGTGCCAGCTCACCAAGGGAGTCCGAGCAGTACTTC. The encoded protein is CASSPRESEQYF.

This clone has only a few counts. The CDR3 sequence: CASSEGEGNEQFF. The CDR3 DNA sequence: TGTGCCAGCAGTGAAGGCGAAGGGAATGAGCAGTTCTTC. The chain uses TRBV6-4 and TRBJ2-1; the D is unclear. CDR3 length equals 13 residues. The V and J ends lost 3 bases and 7 bases respectively, with 10 bases between them. Germline V lookup: CDR1 MRHNA, CDR2 SNTAGT.

V and J are TRBV7-2 and TRBJ2-7, with 8 bases lining up with TRBD1. V trimming: 5 bases; J trimming: 7 bases; junction bases outside the gene matches: 10. This CDR3 region has 14 residues. Per the germline V gene, CDR1 is SGHTA and CDR2 is FQGNSA. The CDR3 loop reads CASSPAGTGLEQYF. CDR3 nucleotides: TGTGCCAGCAGCCCTGCCGGGACAGGTCTTGAGCAGTACTTC.

This clone was seen just once. V gene TRBV19 combines with J gene TRBJ1-5; D perhaps matches TRBD1 (5 bases). The V and J ends lost 7 bases and 2 bases respectively, with 21 bases between them. Germline V gene data show CDR1 as LNHDA and CDR2 as SQIVND (reference sequence). CDR3 length equals 17 residues. The DNA of the CDR3 is TGTGCCAGTACCCTCCGAGGGGCGACGGGAGGCAATCAGCCCCAGCATTTT. Translation: CASTLRGATGGNQPQHF.

The chain couples TRBV29-1 to TRBJ2-3; no firm D call. The CDR3 has 14 amino acids. Germline V lookup: CDR1 SQVTM, CDR2 ANQGSEA. The V gene lost 3 bases and the J gene lost 1 base, with 11 bases spanning the gap. DNA for the CDR3: TGCAGCGTTGACGAGACGGGCGGCACAGATACGCAGTATTTT. Translated: CSVDETGGTDTQYF.

The chain has TRBV7-2 and TRBJ1-1, with TRBD1 as a possible D gene (5 bases). This CDR3 has 15 amino acids. Trimming removed 3 bases from V and 0 bases from J, with 11 bases in between. Germline assignment: CDR1 SGHTA and CDR2 FQGNSA. CDR3 sequence (DNA): TGTGCCAGCAGCTTTAGCGGGGGATTGAACACTGAAGCTTTCTTT. It translates to CASSFSGGLNTEAFF. Variable domain in full (rest from reference TRBV7-2 and TRBJ1-1): GAGVSQSPSNKVTEKGKDVELRCDPISGHTALYWYRQSLGQGLEFLIYFQGNSAPDKSGLPSDRFSAERTGGSVSTLTIQRTQQEDSAVYLCASSFSGGLNTEAFFGQGTRLTVV.

The rearrangement links TRBV10-3 to TRBJ2-7; 10 bases align to TRBD2. CDR3 length: 15 residues. V shed 11 bases, J shed 2 bases, and the junction held 12 bases outside the gene matches. CDR1 and CDR2 (germline): ENHRY, SYGVKD. The CDR3 reads CALGAGLAGAYEQYF. The DNA of the CDR3 is TGTGCCCTAGGGGCCGGCCTAGCGGGGGCCTACGAGCAGTACTTC.

This clone was observed a few times. The rearrangement links TRBV11-1 to TRBJ1-3; D uncertain. The CDR3 has 16 amino acids. Looked up from germline, CDR1 is SGHAT and CDR2 is FQDESV (reference sequence). V gave up 6 bases and J gave up 0 bases, with 15 bases separating them. CDR3 in amino acids: CASRFGRRDSGNTIYF. The CDR3 DNA sequence: TGTGCCAGCAGATTCGGCCGACGGGACTCTGGAAACACCATATATTTT.

The V gene is TRBV28, the J gene TRBJ1-3; a weak D match, TRBD1 (6 bases). The CDR3 has 14 residues. V lost 6 bases and J 3 bases, leaving 12 bases between the germline ends. Germline CDR1 MDHEN, CDR2 SYDVKM. CDR3 in amino acids: CASRKQGLGNTIYF. CDR3 coding DNA: TGTGCCAGCAGAAAACAGGGACTTGGAAACACCATATATTTT.

The rearrangement joins TRBV5-1 to TRBJ1-2, with a possible D match to TRBD1 (5 bases). The CDR3 consists of 14 residues. The germline V gene encodes CDR1 SGHRS and CDR2 YFSETQ. The V end was cut by 4 bases, the J end by 3 bases, with 13 bases between. This CDR3 reads CASSTVPGDYGYTF. CDR3 DNA: TGCGCCAGCAGCACGGTGCCGGGGGACTATGGCTACACCTTC. Together with reference TRBV5-1 and TRBJ1-2, the CDR3 gives the full variable domain: KAGVTQTPRYLIKTRGQQVTLSCSPISGHRSVSWYQQTPGQGLQFLFEYFSETQRNKGNFPGRFSGRQFSNSRSEMNVSTLELGDSALYLCASSTVPGDYGYTFGSGTRLTVV.

V gene TRBV5-5 combines with J gene TRBJ2-2; maybe TRBD1 (5 bases). V was cut by 2 bases and J by 6 bases, with 11 bases left in between. Germline assignment: CDR1 SGHKS and CDR2 YYEKEE (reference sequence). The CDR3 length is 14 residues. The CDR3 reads CASSFRQLPGELFF. CDR3 coding DNA: TGTGCCAGCAGCTTTCGACAGCTACCCGGGGAGCTGTTTTTT. The whole variable domain, filled in from reference TRBV5-5 and TRBJ2-2, reads DAGVTQSPTHLIKTRGQQVTLRCSPISGHKSVSWYQQVLGQGPQFIFQYYEKEERGRGNFPDRFSARQFPNYSSELNVNALLLGDSALYLCASSFRQLPGELFFGEGSRLTVL.